This passage covers 8 T cell receptor beta chains from one sample sequenced in a study of blood T cell repertoires in COVID-19. Profiling relied on immunoSEQ multiplex PCR, and the TCRdb table lists in-frame clones only, not all of them. The sample yields fewer than 400,000 clones, 85% to 90% seen once. Sequenced sample: peripheral blood. The source of these receptors is a human donor in a cohort sampled during active COVID-19.

This clone showed up just a few times. J is TRBJ1-1 and V is TRBV4-1; TRBD1 aligns across 9 bases. V shed 4 bases and J 6 bases; nucleotides not matched to a gene: 9. The CDR3 covers 15 residues. Germline CDR1 is MGHRA and CDR2 is YSYEKL. The CDR3 DNA reads as TGCGCCAGCAGCCTCCTACCGGGACAGGGTGCTGAAGCTTTCTTT. This encodes CASSLLPGQGAEAFF.

At least ten counts were recorded for this clone. The V gene is TRBV19, the J gene TRBJ1-1; weak D call: TRBD1 (5 bases). Germline loops: CDR1 LNHDA, CDR2 SQIVND (reference sequence). With 2 bases removed from V and 3 bases from J, the gap between germline ends came to 10 bases. The CDR3 extends over 14 amino acids. CDR3 nucleotide sequence: TGTGCCAGTAGTATACGTGGGGGGGACACTGAAGCTTTCTTT. This encodes CASSIRGGDTEAFF.

In the case of this clone: This sample also contains other DNA sequences that code for the same CDR3. This chain links TRBV29-1 with TRBJ2-5, with D possibly being TRBD2 (7 bases). This CDR3 is built from 12 residues. Germline-derived CDR1 and CDR2 are SQVTM and ANQGSEA. V was shortened by 6 bases and J by 4 bases, with 12 bases between the two germline ends. CDR3 amino acids: CSVRGGGETQYF. CDR3 nucleotides: TGCAGCGTGCGCGGGGGCGGAGAGACCCAGTACTTC. Variable domain in full (rest from reference TRBV29-1 and TRBJ2-5): SAVISQKPSRDICQRGTSLTIQCQVDSQVTMMFWYRQQPGQSLTLIATANQGSEATYESGFVIDKFPISRPNLTFSTLTVSNMSPEDSSIYLCSVRGGGETQYFGPGTRLLVL.

This chain links TRBV11-2 with TRBJ2-3; D not certain. Trimming left V 4 bases short and J 2 bases short, with 19 bases between. The length of the CDR3 is 17 residues. Germline lookup yields CDR1 SGHAT and CDR2 FQNNGV. DNA of the CDR3: TGTGCCAGCAGCTCCTCCCCTTCTCGGAGAACCACAGATACGCAGTATTTT. Encoded protein: CASSSSPSRRTTDTQYF.

The chain couples TRBV7-2 to TRBJ2-1, with D perhaps TRBD2 (6 bases). CDR1 and CDR2 (germline): SGHTA, FQGNSA. Trimming took 5 bases from V and 10 from J, leaving 15 bases between them. The CDR3 runs 13 residues. CDR3 coding DNA: TGTGCCAGCAGCATCGGGACTCACTTCGAGCAGTTCTTC. It translates to CASSIGTHFEQFF. Full variable domain (outside the CDR3, taken from reference TRBV7-2 and TRBJ2-1): GAGVSQSPSNKVTEKGKDVELRCDPISGHTALYWYRQSLGQGLEFLIYFQGNSAPDKSGLPSDRFSAERTGGSVSTLTIQRTQQEDSAVYLCASSIGTHFEQFFGPGTRLTVL.

This chain links TRBV12-3 or TRBV12-4 with TRBJ2-3, with a possible D match to TRBD1 (5 bases). V gave up 6 bases and J gave up 3 bases, with 10 bases separating them. CDR3 length: 13 amino acids. CDR3 sequence: CASRDITTDTQYF. The CDR3 coding sequence is TGTGCCAGCAGGGACATTACGACAGATACGCAGTATTTT.

For the CDR3, the DNA is TGTGCCAGCAGTCCTACAGGGTCCCGCAACATTCAGTACTTC. Amino acid sequence: CASSPTGSRNIQYF. The rearrangement uses TRBV27 and TRBJ2-4, with TRBD1 as a possible D gene (6 bases). Germline V gene lookup returns CDR1 MNHEY and CDR2 SMNVEV (reference sequence). The CDR3 length is 14 residues. The V gene lost 5 bases and the J gene lost 7 bases, with 15 bases spanning the gap.

The chain couples TRBV14 to TRBJ2-7, with TRBD1 matching over 9 bases. V was clipped by 3 bases and J by 3 bases; unmatched bases: 9. This CDR3 is built from 16 residues. Germline CDR1 and CDR2: SGHDN and FVKESK. The CDR3: CASSQGVGTGFYEQYF. DNA for the CDR3: TGTGCCAGCAGCCAGGGGGTCGGGACAGGGTTCTACGAGCAGTACTTC.